This is a list of T cell receptor beta chains from one sample in a study of blood T cells in healthy people across ages. TCRdb used MiXCR to reprocess the 5' RACE reads, holding one entry per CDR3 protein. Of nearly 800,000 distinct CDR3 sequences in the sample, 25% were seen once. These data were also reused for a study on T cells of mothers and their children.

Sequencing used blood. The receptor set was obtained from a boy aged 10-17 years in good health. Each CDR3 is given with its conserved first and last residue. A D gene is named only where the DNA matches it firmly. The size entry is marked missing in some rows and otherwise reads once, few, many or a size class.

CDR3aa | CDR3nt | j_gene | v_gene | d_gene | abundance
CASSHSRGTDTQYF | TGTGCCAGCTCACACTCCCGGGGCACAGATACGCAGTATTTT | TRBJ2-3 | TRBV18 | . | few
CASSLAGTGLETQYF | TGTGCCAGCAGCTTAGCCGGGACAGGGCTAGAGACCCAGTACTTC | TRBJ2-5 | TRBV7-9 | TRBD1 | .
CASSLMRFNQPQHF | TGTGCCAGCAGCCTTATGCGATTCAATCAGCCCCAGCATTTT | TRBJ1-5 | TRBV11-3 | . | .
CASSGTVRTDTQYF | TGTGCCAGCAGCGGGACAGTGAGGACAGATACGCAGTATTTT | TRBJ2-3 | TRBV12-3/TRBV12-4 | TRBD1 | few
CASTNRGSGANVLTF | TGTGCCAGCACCAACAGGGGCTCTGGGGCCAACGTCCTGACTTTC | TRBJ2-6 | TRBV27 | TRBD1 | .
CASSERETNNEQFF | TGTGCCAGCAGTGAGCGGGAGACGAACAATGAGCAGTTCTTC | TRBJ2-1 | TRBV2 | TRBD2 | few
CSAFSGTAETQYF | TGCAGTGCTTTTAGCGGGACTGCCGAGACCCAGTACTTC | TRBJ2-5 | TRBV20-1 | TRBD2 | .
CASSLGSSNQPQHF | TGTGCCAGCAGCTTGGGTAGTAGCAATCAGCCCCAGCATTTT | TRBJ1-5 | TRBV5-6 | . | many
CASSRSGSAAYEQYF | TGTGCCAGCAGTAGGAGCGGGAGTGCCGCCTACGAGCAGTACTTC | TRBJ2-7 | TRBV27 | TRBD2 | .
CSVPGTGLGNEQFF | TGCAGCGTCCCCGGAACAGGGCTTGGCAATGAGCAGTTCTTC | TRBJ2-1 | TRBV29-1 | . | few
CASSQALFAPQETQYF | TGCGCCAGCAGCCAAGCTCTCTTCGCTCCTCAAGAGACCCAGTACTTC | TRBJ2-5 | TRBV4-1 | . | .
CASSLYGPPYEQYF | TGTGCCAGCAGCTTATATGGACCCCCATACGAGCAGTACTTC | TRBJ2-7 | TRBV7-9 | . | .
CASSKGAGHNEQFF | TGTGCCAGCAGCAAGGGGGCTGGGCACAATGAGCAGTTCTTC | TRBJ2-1 | TRBV4-2 | TRBD1 | few
CASSPGIVGTPEKLFF | TGCGCCAGCAGCCCCGGGATAGTCGGGACACCTGAAAAACTGTTTTTT | TRBJ1-4 | TRBV5-1 | . | .
CASSEQGAQNTEAFF | TGTGCCAGCAGCGAACAGGGGGCGCAGAACACTGAAGCTTTCTTT | TRBJ1-1 | TRBV9 | TRBD1 | .
CSVKGGGGGYTF | TGCAGCGTTAAGGGAGGGGGTGGTGGCTACACCTTC | TRBJ1-2 | TRBV29-1 | . | few
CASSLASGGVDTQYF | TGTGCCAGCAGCTTAGCGAGCGGGGGAGTGGATACGCAGTATTTT | TRBJ2-3 | TRBV7-6 | TRBD2 | .
CASSSQPWTYGYTF | TGTGCCAGCAGCTCACAGCCCTGGACGTATGGCTACACCTTC | TRBJ1-2 | TRBV3-1 | . | .
CASSWQRGGRNEQFF | TGTGCCAGCAGCTGGCAGCGGGGGGGCCGCAATGAGCAGTTCTTC | TRBJ2-1 | TRBV7-2 | TRBD2 | few
CASSPQTSGWGNEQFF | TGTGCCAGCAGCCCGCAGACTAGCGGGTGGGGCAATGAGCAGTTCTTC | TRBJ2-1 | TRBV7-2 | TRBD2 | few
CASSSPLGNYGYTF | TGTGCCAGCAGCAGTCCTCTCGGTAACTATGGCTACACCTTC | TRBJ1-2 | TRBV9 | . | few
CSVTGTEGAKEQYF | TGCAGCGTAACCGGGACAGAGGGAGCGAAGGAGCAGTACTTC | TRBJ2-7 | TRBV29-1 | TRBD1 | .